One T cell receptor (beta chain) is described in this entry. The authors ran a second PCR of 7 to 11 cycles using a sample-barcoded 5' primer and a J-beta primer mix. TCRdb reprocessed the 5' RACE reads via MiXCR and lists one record per CDR3 protein. This table holds hundreds of thousands of distinct CDR3 sequences, around a quarter found once. This sample is drawn from a study of blood T cells in healthy people across ages. This CDR3 comprises 14 residues. The V gene's germline CDR1 is LNHNV and CDR2 YYDKDF (reference sequence). With 8 bases removed from V and 1 base from J, the gap between germline ends came to 13 bases. The sample was also linked to a second study, of T cells of mothers and their children.

The chain recombines TRBV15 with TRBJ2-3, with D maybe TRBD2 (5 bases). This sequence originates from a boy under 18 in good health. The sequenced sample consisted of blood. The CDR3 loop reads CATRSFGGTDTQYF. The DNA for the CDR3 is TGTGCCACCCGGTCGTTCGGGGGCACAGATACGCAGTATTTT.